Reported below is one T cell receptor beta chain. Its antigen remains unknown. Clones were read by immunoSEQ multiplex PCR, and TCRdb kept only the in-frame ones, dropping some. Of more than 95,000 clones detected, around 89% appear once; the ten largest clones hold 6% to 8%. V shed 6 bases and J 6 bases; nucleotides not matched to a gene: 12. The germline V gene encodes CDR1 MNHNS and CDR2 SASEGT. The CDR3 is made up of 15 amino acids. These data originate in a study of T cell responses to AZD1222 COVID-19 vaccine. Background on the study: Second-dose groups at about 4 or about 12 weeks were pooled. Findings and caveats of the study: It was only 6 or 7 AZD1222 recipients who were seropositive at baseline. Among vaccine-associated CD4 TCRs, coverage spanned spike, with dominance at 160-218 and 743-854. Donors were largely white British and mainly female; clonal diversity was possibly underestimated.

The sequencing here drew on peripheral blood, taken on day 0 of AZD1222 vaccination. The source is an adult in good health. The chain couples TRBV6-1 to TRBJ2-7; 9 nucleotides agree with TRBD1. CDR3 nucleotide sequence: TGTGCCAGCAGACTCCCCCGGACAGGGGAGGGCGAGCAGTACTTC. Residues: CASRLPRTGEGEQYF.